This T cell receptor beta chain derives from a study of OX40 agonist ivuxolimab in advanced cancers. About the full investigation: Ivuxolimab was a fully human IgG2 agonistic monoclonal antibody targeting the costimulatory receptor OX40 (CD134). Prior anti-PD-1, anti-PD-L1 or anti-CTLA-4 therapy was permitted, and about 40% of dose-escalation patients had received checkpoint inhibitors. The monotherapy dose-escalation portion (N ≈ 50 patients) of the phase I ivuxolimab trial is reported in the paper. Intravenous ivuxolimab was administered to patients every 2 weeks at six dose levels: 0.01, 0.1, 0.3, 1.5, 3 and 10 mg/kg. Of the roughly 51 patients in dose escalation, about 20 had hepatocellular carcinoma, roughly 15 had melanoma, 9 had renal cell carcinoma and 9 had head and neck cancer. The dose-escalation cohort was around 83% male with a mean age of about 58 years, ranging from roughly 20 to 80. The purpose of peripheral TCRbeta sequencing was to test whether ivuxolimab changed TCR sequence diversity and led to clonal T-cell expansion. Partial responses occurred in three dose-escalation patients: two with cutaneous melanoma and one with hepatocellular carcinoma.

Patients with autoimmune disease history or receiving systemic immunosuppression were excluded from the trial. Peripheral blood for TCR sequencing was collected from all dose cohorts at baseline, on cycle 4 day 1, and on cycle 7 day 1. Samples came from an open-label, multicenter, first-in-human phase I dose-escalation trial of ivuxolimab. Adults with locally advanced or metastatic melanoma, renal cell, hepatocellular, or head and neck squamous cell carcinoma were enrolled in the trial. CD4+ and CD8+ T cells were sorted separately from peripheral blood before TCR sequencing. Comments on this clone: The target of this receptor is not known. No quality values exist for individual bases; no much larger clone is one base distant.

The study at large found these results: Which antigens the clonally expanded peripheral T cells were specific for was not determined. Low levels of normalized T-cell clonal expansion were also shown by some nonresponding patients. On average, CD8+ T cells showed more expanded clones than CD4+ T cells after ivuxolimab. Clonal expansion of both CD4+ and CD8+ blood T cells was observed from baseline to week 6 at doses 0.1 to 3.0 mg/kg. Partial responders in the 0.1-3.0 mg/kg groups had among the lowest normalized peripheral clonal expansion, especially among CD8+ T cells.

Genomic DNA was isolated from the sorted cells so that the TCRbeta CDR3 region could be sequenced. TCRbeta CDR3 regions were sequenced using the immunoSEQ Assay. TCRdb holds this immuneACCESS table with in-frame rearrangements only. Some clones are missing; in checked studies, unresolved V genes explain under half, and the rest has no known cause. Counted in this sample were some 45,000 clones; 80% to 90% of them appeared once. 2.6% of the sample comes from the top ten. Trimmed from V: 4 bases; trimmed from J: 5 bases; junction bases lacking a gene match: 5. From its cysteine to its phenylalanine, the CDR3 spans 16 amino acids. Here the CDR3 DNA is all that survives: 48 bases in frame from base 1. Looking up the germline V gene yields CDR1 LGHNT and CDR2 FRNRAP.

Sequencing was performed on CD4+ or CD8+ T cells sorted from blood, taken in a trial of the OX40 agonist ivuxolimab. This clonotype was obtained from an adult with an advanced solid tumor such as melanoma, head and neck, liver or kidney cancer. The chain couples TRBV12-5 to TRBJ1-6, with 10 bases in between that match TRBD1. In nucleotides, the sequence is TGTGCTAGTGGTTCACGAGGACAGGGGGATAATTCACCCCTCCACTTT. The encoded protein is CASGSRGQGDNSPLHF.